This entry lists 5 T cell receptor beta chains sequenced from one sample in a study of blood T cell repertoires in COVID-19. Clones were sequenced by immunoSEQ multiplex PCR, and TCRdb holds only the in-frame ones, with some missing. This sample carries fewer than 200,000 clones, roughly 84% of them seen once, and the ten largest clones take roughly 9%. The sequenced sample consisted of peripheral blood. The receptors were gathered from a woman aged 80 or older with active or convalescent COVID-19.

This sequence joins TRBV5-1 and TRBJ1-2; 12 nucleotides match TRBD1. The V gene end was trimmed by 5 bases and the J gene end by 6 bases; junction bases not matched to a gene: 8. Per germline, CDR1 SGHRS and CDR2 YFSETQ. There are 15 residues in the CDR3. CDR3 coding DNA: TGCGCCAGCAGTCGTACCGGGACAGGGGGCGATGGCTACACCTTC. Protein sequence: CASSRTGTGGDGYTF.

The chain couples TRBV10-3 to TRBJ2-6; 9 bases match TRBD1. The CDR3 is 16 amino acids. Germline V gives CDR1 ENHRY, CDR2 SYGVKD. V was pared by 2 bases and J by 2 bases, with 1 base of the junction left unmatched. This CDR3 reads CAISEGDRAGANVLTF. CDR3 coding DNA: TGTGCCATCAGTGAGGGGGACAGGGCTGGGGCCAACGTCCTGACTTTC.

This clone has more than one count but fewer than ten. The chain couples TRBV4-1 to TRBJ1-5; 8 nucleotides match TRBD1. The CDR3 has 16 amino acids. J gave up 3 bases and V 5 bases, and 9 bases lay outside the gene matches. Per germline, CDR1 MGHRA and CDR2 YSYEKL. CDR3 coding DNA: TGCGCCAGCAGCTCACTCAGGGGGCTCGACAATCAGCCCCAGCATTTT. Amino acids: CASSSLRGLDNQPQHF.

This clone turned up a few times. The chain links TRBV5-4 to TRBJ2-2; 7 nucleotides line up with TRBD1. Germline-derived CDR1 and CDR2 are SGHNT and YYREEE (reference sequence). There are 13 residues in the CDR3. Germline trimming cut 4 bases from V and 5 bases from J; bases unmatched to any gene: 2. The CDR3 protein is CASSATGTGELFF. Written as DNA, the CDR3 is TGTGCCAGCAGCGCGACAGGGACCGGGGAGCTGTTTTTT.

The genes are TRBV11-2 and TRBJ1-6; perhaps TRBD1 as D (6 bases). Germline CDR1 reads SGHAT; CDR2 reads FQNNGV. V lost 5 bases, J lost 16 bases, and 15 bases lay in between. The CDR3 sequence is 12 residues long. This CDR3 reads CASSAQRDTLHF. CDR3 DNA: TGTGCCAGCAGCGCTCAACGGGACACACTCCACTTT.